The present T cell receptor beta chain was sequenced within a study of preoperative IRX-2 immunotherapy in early breast cancer. Germline CDR1 is MNHNY and CDR2 is SVGAGI (reference sequence). V was pared by 7 bases and J by 8 bases, with 12 bases of the junction left unmatched. The CDR3 contains 15 residues. Treatment in this sample: preoperative locoregional IRX-2 cytokine immunotherapy. Patients received preoperative, locoregional IRX-2 cytokine immunotherapy in a phase Ib study. Profiling relied on immunoSEQ multiplex PCR, and the TCRdb table lists in-frame clones only, not all of them. The table includes about 24,000 clones, about 90% detected once.

The source is a human donor with breast cancer. The chain employs TRBV6-6 and TRBJ2-1; TRBD2 agrees at 9 bases. The material sequenced was tumor tissue, taken after IRX-2 immunotherapy. CDR3 residues: CASTGGRGGLHEQFF. The CDR3 nucleotides are TGTGCCAGCACCGGGGGGCGGGGGGGCCTCCATGAGCAGTTCTTC.